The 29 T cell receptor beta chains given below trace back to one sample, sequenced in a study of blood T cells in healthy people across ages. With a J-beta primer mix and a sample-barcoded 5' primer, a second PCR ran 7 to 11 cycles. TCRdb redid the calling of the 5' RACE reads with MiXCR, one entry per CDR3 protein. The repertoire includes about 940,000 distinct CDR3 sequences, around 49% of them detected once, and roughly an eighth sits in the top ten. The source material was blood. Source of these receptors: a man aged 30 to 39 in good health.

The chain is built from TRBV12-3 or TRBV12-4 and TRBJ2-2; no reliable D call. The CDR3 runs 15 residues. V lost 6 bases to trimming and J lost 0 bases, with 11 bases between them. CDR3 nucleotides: TGTGCCAGCAGCCCTATCTCCCCGAACACCGGGGAGCTGTTTTTT. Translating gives CASSPISPNTGELFF.

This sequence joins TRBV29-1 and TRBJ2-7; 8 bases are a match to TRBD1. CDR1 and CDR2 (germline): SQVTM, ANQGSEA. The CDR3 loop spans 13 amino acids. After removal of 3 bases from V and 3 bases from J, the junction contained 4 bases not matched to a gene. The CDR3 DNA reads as TGCAGCGTTGAGACAGGGGACCTCTACGAGCAGTACTTC. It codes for CSVETGDLYEQYF.

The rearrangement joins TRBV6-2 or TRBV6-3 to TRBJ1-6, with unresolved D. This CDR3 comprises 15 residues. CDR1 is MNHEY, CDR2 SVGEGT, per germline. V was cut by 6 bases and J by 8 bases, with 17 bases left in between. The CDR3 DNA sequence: TGTGCCAGCAGACTGACCGTAGGACGGGATTCACCCCTCCACTTT. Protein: CASRLTVGRDSPLHF.

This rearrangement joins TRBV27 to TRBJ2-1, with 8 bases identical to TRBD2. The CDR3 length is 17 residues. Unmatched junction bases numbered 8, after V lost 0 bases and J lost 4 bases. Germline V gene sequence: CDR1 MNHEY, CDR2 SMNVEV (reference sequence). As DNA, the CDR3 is TGTGCCAGCAGTTTATCACCAGCGGGGGCCCTGTACAATGAGCAGTTCTTC. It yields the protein CASSLSPAGALYNEQFF.

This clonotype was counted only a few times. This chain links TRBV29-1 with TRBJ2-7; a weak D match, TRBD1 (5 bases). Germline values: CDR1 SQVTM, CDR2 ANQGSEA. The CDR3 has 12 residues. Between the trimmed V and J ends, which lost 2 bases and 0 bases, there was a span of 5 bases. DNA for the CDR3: TGCAGCGTTGAACAGGGCTCCTACGAGCAGTACTTC. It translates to CSVEQGSYEQYF.

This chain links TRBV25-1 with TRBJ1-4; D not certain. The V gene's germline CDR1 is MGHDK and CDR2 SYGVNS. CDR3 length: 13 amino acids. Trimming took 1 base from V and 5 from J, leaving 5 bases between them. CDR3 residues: CASSESENEKLFF. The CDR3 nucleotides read TGTGCCAGCAGTGAATCAGAAAATGAAAAACTGTTTTTT. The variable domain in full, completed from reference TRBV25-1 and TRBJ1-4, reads EADIYQTPRYLVIGTGKKITLECSQTMGHDKMYWYQQDPGMELHLIHYSYGVNSTEKGDLSSESTVSRIRTEHFPLTLESARPSHTSQYLCASSESENEKLFFGSGTQLSVL.

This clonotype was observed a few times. The chain's CDR3 is CSVDRVGGELFF. CDR3 sequence (DNA): TGCAGCGTTGACAGGGTCGGCGGGGAGCTGTTTTTT. This chain connects TRBV29-1 to TRBJ2-2, with D tentatively TRBD1 (5 bases). The germline V gene has CDR1 SQVTM and CDR2 ANQGSEA. This CDR3 contains 12 residues. V was pared by 3 bases and J by 7 bases, with 9 bases between.

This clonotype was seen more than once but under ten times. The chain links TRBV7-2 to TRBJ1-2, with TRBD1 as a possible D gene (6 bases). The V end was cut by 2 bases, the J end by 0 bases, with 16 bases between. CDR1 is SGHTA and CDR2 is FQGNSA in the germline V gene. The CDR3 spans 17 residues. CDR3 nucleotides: TGTGCCAGCAGCTTACGGTCTTTGGACAGAGCTAACTATGGCTACACCTTC. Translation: CASSLRSLDRANYGYTF.

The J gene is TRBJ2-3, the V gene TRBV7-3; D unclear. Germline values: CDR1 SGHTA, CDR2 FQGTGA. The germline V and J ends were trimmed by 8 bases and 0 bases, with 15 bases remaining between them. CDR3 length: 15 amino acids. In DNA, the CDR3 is TGTGCCAGCGGACCCGGTCTTACTAGCACAGATACGCAGTATTTT. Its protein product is CASGPGLTSTDTQYF.

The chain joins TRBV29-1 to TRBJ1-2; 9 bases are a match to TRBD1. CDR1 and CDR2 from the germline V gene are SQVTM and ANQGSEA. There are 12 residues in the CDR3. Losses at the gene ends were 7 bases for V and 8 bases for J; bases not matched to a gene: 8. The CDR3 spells CSAGTGRLGYTF. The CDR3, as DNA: TGCAGCGCTGGGACAGGGCGATTAGGCTACACCTTC. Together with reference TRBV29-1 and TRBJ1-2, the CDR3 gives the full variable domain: SAVISQKPSRDICQRGTSLTIQCQVDSQVTMMFWYRQQPGQSLTLIATANQGSEATYESGFVIDKFPISRPNLTFSTLTVSNMSPEDSSIYLCSAGTGRLGYTFGSGTRLTVV.

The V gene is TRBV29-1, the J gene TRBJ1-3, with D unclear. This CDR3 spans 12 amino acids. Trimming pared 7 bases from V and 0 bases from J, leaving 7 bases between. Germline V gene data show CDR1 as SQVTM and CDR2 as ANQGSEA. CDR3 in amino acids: CSAGNSGNTIYF. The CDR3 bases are TGCAGCGCCGGAAACTCTGGAAACACCATATATTTT. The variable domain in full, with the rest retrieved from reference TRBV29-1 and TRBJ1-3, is SAVISQKPSRDICQRGTSLTIQCQVDSQVTMMFWYRQQPGQSLTLIATANQGSEATYESGFVIDKFPISRPNLTFSTLTVSNMSPEDSSIYLCSAGNSGNTIYFGEGSWLTVV.

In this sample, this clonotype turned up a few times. The CDR3 DNA is TGCGCCAGCAGCCAAGACTTTTATGAGCAGTACTTC. Translated, it gives CASSQDFYEQYF. The gene calls are TRBV4-1 and TRBJ2-7; D is undetermined. V dropped 0 bases and J dropped 7 bases, with 7 bases sitting between them. Germline V gene sequence: CDR1 MGHRA, CDR2 YSYEKL. This CDR3 region has 12 residues.

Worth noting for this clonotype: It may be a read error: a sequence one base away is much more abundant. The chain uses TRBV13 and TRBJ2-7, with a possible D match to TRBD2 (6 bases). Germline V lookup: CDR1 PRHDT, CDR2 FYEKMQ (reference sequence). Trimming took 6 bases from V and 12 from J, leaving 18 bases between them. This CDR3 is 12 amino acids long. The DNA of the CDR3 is TGTGCCAGCAGTTTAAACCGGGAGACCCGGTACTTC. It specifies CASSLNRETRYF.

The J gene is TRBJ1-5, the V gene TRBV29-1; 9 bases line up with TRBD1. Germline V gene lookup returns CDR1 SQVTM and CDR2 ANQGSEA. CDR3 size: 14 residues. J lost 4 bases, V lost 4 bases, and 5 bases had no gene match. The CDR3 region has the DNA TGCAGCGTTGTAACAGGGGGCAGGAATCAGCCCCAGCATTTT. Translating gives CSVVTGGRNQPQHF.

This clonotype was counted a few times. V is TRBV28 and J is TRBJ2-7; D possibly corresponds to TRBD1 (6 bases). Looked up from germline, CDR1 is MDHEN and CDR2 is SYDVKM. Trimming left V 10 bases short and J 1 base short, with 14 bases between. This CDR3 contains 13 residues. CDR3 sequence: CAIQKQGSYEQYF. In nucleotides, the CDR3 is TGTGCCATCCAAAAACAGGGTTCCTACGAGCAGTACTTC.

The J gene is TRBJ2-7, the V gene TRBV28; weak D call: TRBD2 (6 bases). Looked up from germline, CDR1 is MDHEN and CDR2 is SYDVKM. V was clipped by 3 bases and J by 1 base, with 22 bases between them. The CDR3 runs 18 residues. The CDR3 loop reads CASSFTRGTGEDSYEQYF. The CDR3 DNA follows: TGTGCCAGCAGTTTTACGCGCGGTACGGGAGAGGATTCCTACGAGCAGTACTTC.

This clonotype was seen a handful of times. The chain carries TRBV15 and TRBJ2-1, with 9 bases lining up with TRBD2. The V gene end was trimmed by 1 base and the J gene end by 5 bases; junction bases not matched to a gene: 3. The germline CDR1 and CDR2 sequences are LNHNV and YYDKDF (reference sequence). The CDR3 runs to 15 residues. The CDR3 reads CATSRALAGDNEQFF. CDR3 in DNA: TGTGCCACCAGCAGAGCATTAGCGGGGGACAATGAGCAGTTCTTC.

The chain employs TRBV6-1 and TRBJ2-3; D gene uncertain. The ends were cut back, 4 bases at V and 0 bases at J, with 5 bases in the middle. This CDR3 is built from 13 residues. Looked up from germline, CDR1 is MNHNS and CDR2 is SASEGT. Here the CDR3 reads CASSVISTDTQYF. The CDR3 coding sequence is TGTGCCAGCAGTGTAATCAGCACAGATACGCAGTATTTT.

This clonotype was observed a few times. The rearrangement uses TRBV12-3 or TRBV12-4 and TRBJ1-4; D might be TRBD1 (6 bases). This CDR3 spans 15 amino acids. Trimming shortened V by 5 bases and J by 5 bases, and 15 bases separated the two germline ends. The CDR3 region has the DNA TGTGCCAGCAGTCTGCAACAGGGAAGGAATGAAAAACTGTTTTTT. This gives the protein CASSLQQGRNEKLFF.

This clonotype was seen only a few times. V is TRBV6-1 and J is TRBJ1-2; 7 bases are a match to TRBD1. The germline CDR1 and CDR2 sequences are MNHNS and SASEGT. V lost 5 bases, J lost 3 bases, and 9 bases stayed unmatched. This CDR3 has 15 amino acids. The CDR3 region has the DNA TGTGCCAGCAGTACGCTAAGGGGGACAGACTATGGCTACACCTTC. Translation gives CASSTLRGTDYGYTF.

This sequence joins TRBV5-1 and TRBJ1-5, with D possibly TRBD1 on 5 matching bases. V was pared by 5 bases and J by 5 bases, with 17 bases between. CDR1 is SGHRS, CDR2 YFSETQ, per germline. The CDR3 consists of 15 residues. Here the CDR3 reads CASRVNGRVDQPQHF. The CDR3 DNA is TGCGCCAGCAGAGTGAATGGCAGGGTCGATCAGCCCCAGCATTTT.

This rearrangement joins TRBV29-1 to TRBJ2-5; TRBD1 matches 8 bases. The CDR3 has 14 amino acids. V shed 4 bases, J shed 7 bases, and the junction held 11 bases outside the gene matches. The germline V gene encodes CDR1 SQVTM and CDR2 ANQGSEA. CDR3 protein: CSVAGQGPFGTQYF. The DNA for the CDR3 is TGCAGCGTTGCCGGACAGGGTCCTTTCGGGACCCAGTACTTC.

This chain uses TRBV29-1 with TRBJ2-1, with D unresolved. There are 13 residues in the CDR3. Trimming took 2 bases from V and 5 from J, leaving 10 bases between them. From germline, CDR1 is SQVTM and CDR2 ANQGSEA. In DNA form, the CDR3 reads TGCAGCGTTGAAACCCGCCGGGACAATGAGCAGTTCTTC. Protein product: CSVETRRDNEQFF.

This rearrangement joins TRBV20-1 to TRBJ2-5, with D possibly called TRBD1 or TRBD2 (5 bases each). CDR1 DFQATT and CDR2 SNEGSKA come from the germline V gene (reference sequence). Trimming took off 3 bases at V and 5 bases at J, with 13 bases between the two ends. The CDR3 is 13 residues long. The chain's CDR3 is CSASHGALETQYF. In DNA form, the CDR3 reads TGCAGTGCTAGCCACGGGGCTTTGGAGACCCAGTACTTC.

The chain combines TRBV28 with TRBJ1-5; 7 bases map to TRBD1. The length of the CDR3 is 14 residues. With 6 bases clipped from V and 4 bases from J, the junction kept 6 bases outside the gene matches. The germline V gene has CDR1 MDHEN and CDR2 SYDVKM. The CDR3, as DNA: TGTGCCAGCAGACCCGGGACAGCTAATCAGCCCCAGCATTTT. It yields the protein CASRPGTANQPQHF.

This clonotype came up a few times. As DNA, the CDR3 is TGTGCCAGCAGCTCCCAGGGGAACGGAAAACTGTTTTTT. Amino acids: CASSSQGNGKLFF. This chain connects TRBV12-3 or TRBV12-4 to TRBJ1-4; D is perhaps TRBD1 (6 bases). The CDR3 consists of 13 residues. The germline V and J ends were trimmed by 6 bases and 10 bases, with 15 bases remaining between them.

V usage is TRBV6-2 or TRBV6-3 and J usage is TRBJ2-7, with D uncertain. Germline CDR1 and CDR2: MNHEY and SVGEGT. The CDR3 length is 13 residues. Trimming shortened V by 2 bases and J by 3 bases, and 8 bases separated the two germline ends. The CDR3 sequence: CASSYEGIYEQYF. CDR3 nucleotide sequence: TGTGCCAGCAGTTACGAAGGGATCTACGAGCAGTACTTC.

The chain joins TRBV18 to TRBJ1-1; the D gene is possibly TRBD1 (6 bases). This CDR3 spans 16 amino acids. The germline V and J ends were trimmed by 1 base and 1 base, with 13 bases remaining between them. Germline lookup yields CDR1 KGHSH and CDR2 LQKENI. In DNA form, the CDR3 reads TGTGCCAGCTCACCACAACCTGGACAGCGGAACACTGAAGCTTTCTTT. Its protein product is CASSPQPGQRNTEAFF. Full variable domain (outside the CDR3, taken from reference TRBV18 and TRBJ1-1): NAGVMQNPRHLVRRRGQEARLRCSPMKGHSHVYWYRQLPEEGLKFMVYLQKENIIDESGMPKERFSAEFPKEGPSILRIQQVVRGDSAAYFCASSPQPGQRNTEAFFGQGTRLTVV.

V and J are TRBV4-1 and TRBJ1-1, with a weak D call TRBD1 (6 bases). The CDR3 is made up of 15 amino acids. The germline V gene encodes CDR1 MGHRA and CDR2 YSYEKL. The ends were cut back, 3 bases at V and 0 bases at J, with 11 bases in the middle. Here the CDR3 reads CASSQSGGLNTEAFF. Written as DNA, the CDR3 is TGCGCCAGCAGCCAGTCTGGGGGGCTGAACACTGAAGCTTTCTTT.